This section outlines one TCR beta chain sequence together with its context. This clonotype was counted between two and nine times. Its antigen remains undetermined. Nothing much larger sits one base from this clone, and base qualities are not available. Only healthy Caucasian donors were included. Three pairs of female monozygotic twins, all aged about 18 to 30 years, were included in the twin cohort. RNA for TCR libraries was isolated from peripheral blood mononuclear cells. This specimen belongs to a study of identical twins (TCRdb year 2016). About the full investigation: TCR alpha and beta repertoires from monozygotic twins, unrelated adults of various ages and cord blood were deep-sequenced to test whether fetal clonotypes persist. To rule out contamination, the twin experiments were replicated at different times with different library preparation protocols. Overall results and qualifications from the work: Zero-insertion analyses could be partly confounded by invariant T cells such as MAIT and iNKT, although diverse VJ usage argued against such confounding for most clonotypes. Compared with coincidental sharing between unrelated individuals, an excess of low generation-probability sequences was observed among out-of-frame TCR alpha sequences shared between twins. Conclusions relied on cross-sectional statistical analysis, since the same donors could not be followed over many years. In beta out-of-frame sequences, excess twin sharing was weaker, because having fewer shared sequences lowered the signal-to-noise ratio. Fewer insertions were carried by abundant cord blood beta clonotypes; a weaker similar trend was observed in young adult naive repertoires, while no such trend was observed in memory repertoires. Recombination models systematically underestimated out-of-frame TCR alpha sharing in monozygotic twins but agreed with sharing between unrelated individuals.

The library was produced with 5' RACE. The sequencer listed for this sample is Illumina HiSeq 2000. Template switching added a universal primer binding site, and the final cDNA carried a unique molecular identifier that allowed TCR cDNA molecules to be counted accurately. First-strand cDNA for TCR alpha and beta chains was synthesized from specific primers in the conserved constant-segment region. Each cDNA library was double barcoded, with a SMART-Mk sample barcode plus Illumina barcodes, to control for contamination. TruSeq adapter sequences, together with Illumina sample barcodes, were added in two successive PCR steps. The Illumina HiSeq platform was used with custom primers to sequence TCR alpha and beta cDNA libraries. The authors' pipeline ran thus. Raw reads were processed with MiGEC to extract unique molecular identifiers, and MiXCR was used to determine CDR3 positions. For each individual, recombination models were inferred using an EM algorithm with the repgenHMM and IGoR tools. The tcR package in R was used for shared clonotype analysis, with sharing normalized by the product of cloneset sizes. To study raw recombination free of thymic and clonal selection effects, out-of-frame nonproductive sequences were analyzed. TCRdb reworked the public reads: Q25 trimming with fastp, MiXCR clone assembly, productive beta chains retained. Each entry is one CDR3 protein sequence, shown with its most common DNA and genes. The V and J calls here are based on TCRdb, not the publication. A total of hundreds of thousands of distinct CDR3 sequences appear in this sample, roughly 18% of them only once. Around 13% of the sample is held by the ten biggest clonotypes.

Trimming takes 6 bases from V and 7 bases from J, and the germline ends sit 16 bases apart. CDR1 is given as ENHRY and CDR2 as SYGVKD, both from the germline V gene. The CDR3 contains 13 residues, cysteine and phenylalanine counted. CDR3 DNA only is kept here, 39 bases in frame from base 1. These data were also reused for a study on T cells expressing NK-cell markers. The second paper states: Under 10 donors provided sorted CD3+CD56+NKG2C+, CD3+CD56+NKG2C- and CD3+CD56-NKG2C+ T-cell subsets, whose TCR beta-chain repertoires were profiled. Among the eight sequenced donors, only one was HCMV-seronegative, while the other seven were HCMV-seropositive. In several experiments an anti-gammadeltaTCR antibody was added to restrict sorting to alphabetaTCR-expressing T cells. In 6 or 7 donors, the dominant CD3+CD56+NKG2C+ clonotypes ranked among the top 10 CD8+ clonotypes, making up about 1.0-7.5% of CD8+ T cells. Those dominant clonotypes were again the most abundant among CD3+CD56-NKG2C+ cells in a few donors, at about 25-60.1%. It remained unclear whether the expanded NKG2C-expressing T cell clones were specific for HCMV antigens. The eight sequenced donors were randomly selected healthy volunteers, three men and five women. A commercial ELISA kit detecting HCMV-specific IgG in serum was used to determine HCMV serostatus. For roughly six donors, bulk peripheral blood T-cell repertoires were also sequenced from unsorted PBMC. MIGEC was used to demultiplex reads and group reads by UMI, and MiTCR was used to assemble and quantify clonotypes. To exclude erroneous sequences, only TCR cDNA sequences supported by at least two reads were retained. The tcR package was used for downstream repertoire analysis, and clonotypes were matched between fractions using CDR3 nucleotide sequence together with V segment. VDJmatch was used to annotate antigen specificity against VDJdb, with one amino acid substitution in CDR3 allowed.

The receptor comes from a woman between 18 and 29 years old in good health. This sequence uses TRBV10-3 and TRBJ2-7; tentative D gene TRBD2, with 5 bases matching. What was sequenced was PBMCs. The sequenced DNA is TGTGCCATCAGCGACTTAGAGGGATGGGAGCAGTACTTC. Translated, this gives CAISDLEGWEQYF.